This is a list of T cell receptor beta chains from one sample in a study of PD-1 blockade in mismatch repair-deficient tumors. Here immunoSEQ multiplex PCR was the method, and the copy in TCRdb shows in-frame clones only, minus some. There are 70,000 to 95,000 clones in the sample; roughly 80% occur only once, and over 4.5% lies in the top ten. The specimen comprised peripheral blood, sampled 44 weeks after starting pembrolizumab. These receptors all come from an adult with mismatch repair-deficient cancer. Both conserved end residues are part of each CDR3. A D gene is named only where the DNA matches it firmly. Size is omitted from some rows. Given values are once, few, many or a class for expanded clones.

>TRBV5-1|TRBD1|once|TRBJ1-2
TGCGCCAGCAGCTTTGGACCCGGACAGGGAGGGGACTATGGCTACACCTTC
CASSFGPGQGGDYGYTF
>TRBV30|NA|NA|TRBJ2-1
TGTGCCTGGAGTGAAGAGTACAATGAGCAGTTCTTC
CAWSEEYNEQFF
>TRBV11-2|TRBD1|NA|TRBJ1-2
TGTGCCAGCAGCCTAACGAAGGGGGCGCGTGTTGCTGGCTACACCTTC
CASSLTKGARVAGYTF
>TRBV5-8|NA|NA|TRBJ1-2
TGTGCCAGCAGCTTGGTGGGTCCAAACTATGGCTACACCTTC
CASSLVGPNYGYTF
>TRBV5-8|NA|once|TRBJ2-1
TGTGCCAGCAGCTTAGACAGCCGGGGGTACAATGAGCAGTTCTTC
CASSLDSRGYNEQFF
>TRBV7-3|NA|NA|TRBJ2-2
TGTGCCAGCAGCCTAACTGGAGGCGCGAACACCGGGGAGCTGTTTTTT
CASSLTGGANTGELFF
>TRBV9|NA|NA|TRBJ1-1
TGTGCCAGCAGCGTGGGGGTGGCACTGAACACTGAAGCTTTCTTT
CASSVGVALNTEAFF
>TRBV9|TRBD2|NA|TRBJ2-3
TGTGCCAGCAGCGTAGCGTCGGGAGGGCCTTTTGGCGATAGTACGCAGTATTTT
CASSVASGGPFGDSTQYF
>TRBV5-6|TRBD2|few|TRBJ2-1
TGTGCCCCGAGGTTGAGCGGGAGAGACCCGTGGGATAATGAGCAGTTCTTC
CAPRLSGRDPWDNEQFF
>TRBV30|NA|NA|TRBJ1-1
TGTGCCTGGAGTGTAGGGCGGGGGGACACTGAAGCTTTCTTT
CAWSVGRGDTEAFF
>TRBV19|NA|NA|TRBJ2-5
TGTGCCAGCGGGCAGCTTCAAGAGACCCAGTACTTC
CASGQLQETQYF
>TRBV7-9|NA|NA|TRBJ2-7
TGTGCCAGCAGCTTAGGGTTAGGTTTTATGGGACCCCCGGTCGAGCAGTACTTC
CASSLGLGFMGPPVEQYF
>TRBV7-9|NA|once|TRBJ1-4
TGTGCCAGCAGCTTACCAGGGGATGCAACTAATGAAAAACTGTTTTTT
CASSLPGDATNEKLFF
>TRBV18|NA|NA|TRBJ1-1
TGTGCCAGCTCACCACCGTCCCCTAGGAACACTGAAGCTTTCTTT
CASSPPSPRNTEAFF
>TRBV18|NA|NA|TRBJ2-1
TGTGCCAGCTCACCTTTCCCGAGGGGTTTGAACAATGAGCAGTTCTTC
CASSPFPRGLNNEQFF
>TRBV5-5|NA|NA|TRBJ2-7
TGTGCCAGCAGCTTGGATTCCTGGTCCCAGCAGTACTTC
CASSLDSWSQQYF
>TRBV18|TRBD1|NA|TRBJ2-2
TGTGCCAGCTCACCATGGACAGGGGACACCGGGGAGCTGTTTTTT
CASSPWTGDTGELFF
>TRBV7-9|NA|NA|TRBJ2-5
TGTGCCAGCAGCTTAGCAGGGTCGGAGACCCAGTACTTC
CASSLAGSETQYF
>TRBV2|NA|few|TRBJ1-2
TGTGCCAGCAGTGGAGAGCGAGCTAACTATGGCTACACCTTC
CASSGERANYGYTF
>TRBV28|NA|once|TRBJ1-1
TGTGCCAGCAGCTTGTCGGGAGGTACTGAAGCTTTCTTT
CASSLSGGTEAFF
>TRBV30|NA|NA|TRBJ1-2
TGTGCCTGGAGTGTACGACCCGGGAACTATGGCTACACCTTC
CAWSVRPGNYGYTF
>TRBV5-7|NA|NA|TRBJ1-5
TGTGCCAGCAGCTTGATAGAGCCCCAGCATTTT
CASSLIEPQHF
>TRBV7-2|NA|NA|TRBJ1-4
TGTGCCAGCAGCTTGCTTCGTAATGAAAAACTGTTTTTT
CASSLLRNEKLFF